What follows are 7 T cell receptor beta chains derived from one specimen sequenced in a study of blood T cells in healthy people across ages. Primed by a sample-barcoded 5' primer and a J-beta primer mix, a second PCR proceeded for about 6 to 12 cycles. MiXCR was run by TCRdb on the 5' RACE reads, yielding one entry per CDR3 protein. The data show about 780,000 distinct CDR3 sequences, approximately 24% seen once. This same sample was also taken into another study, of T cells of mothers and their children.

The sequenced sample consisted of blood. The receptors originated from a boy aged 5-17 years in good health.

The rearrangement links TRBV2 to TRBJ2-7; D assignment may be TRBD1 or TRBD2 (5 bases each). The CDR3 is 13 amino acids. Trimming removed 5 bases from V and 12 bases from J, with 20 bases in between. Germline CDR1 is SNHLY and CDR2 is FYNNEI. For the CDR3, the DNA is TGTGCCAGCAGTACGGGGCTCATGGAAAAACGGTACTTC. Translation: CASSTGLMEKRYF.

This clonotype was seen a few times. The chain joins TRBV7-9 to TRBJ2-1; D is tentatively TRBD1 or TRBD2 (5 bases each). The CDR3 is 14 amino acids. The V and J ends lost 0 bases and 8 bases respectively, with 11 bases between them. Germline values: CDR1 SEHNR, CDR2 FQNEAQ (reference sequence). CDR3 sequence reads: CASSLAGTVDEQFF. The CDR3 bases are TGTGCCAGCAGCTTAGCGGGGACCGTCGATGAGCAGTTCTTC.

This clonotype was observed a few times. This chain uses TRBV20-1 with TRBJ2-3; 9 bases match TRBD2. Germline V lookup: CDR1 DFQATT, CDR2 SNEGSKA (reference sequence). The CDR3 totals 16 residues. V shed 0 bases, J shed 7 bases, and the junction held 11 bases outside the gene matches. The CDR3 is CSAREGGGALMNTQYF. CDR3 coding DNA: TGCAGTGCTAGAGAAGGCGGGGGGGCCTTAATGAATACGCAGTATTTT.

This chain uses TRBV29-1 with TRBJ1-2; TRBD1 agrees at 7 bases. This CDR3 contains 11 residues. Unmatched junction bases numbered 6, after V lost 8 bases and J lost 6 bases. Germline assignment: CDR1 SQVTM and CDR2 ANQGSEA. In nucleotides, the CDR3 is TGCAGCTCCTACAGGGGAGATGGCTACACCTTC. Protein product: CSSYRGDGYTF.

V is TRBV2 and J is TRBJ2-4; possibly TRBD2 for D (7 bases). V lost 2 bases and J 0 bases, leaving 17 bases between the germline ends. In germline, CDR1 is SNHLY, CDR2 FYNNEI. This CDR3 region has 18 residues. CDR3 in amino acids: CASSESAGAALAKNIQYF. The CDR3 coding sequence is TGTGCCAGCAGTGAATCGGCGGGGGCCGCCTTAGCCAAAAACATTCAGTACTTC.

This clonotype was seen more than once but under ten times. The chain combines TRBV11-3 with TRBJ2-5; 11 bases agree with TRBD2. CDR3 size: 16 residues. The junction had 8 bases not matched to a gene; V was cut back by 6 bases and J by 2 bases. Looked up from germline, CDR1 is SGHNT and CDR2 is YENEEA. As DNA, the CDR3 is TGTGCCAGCAGTACGAGACTAGCGGGGTCTCAAGAGACCCAGTACTTC. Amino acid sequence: CASSTRLAGSQETQYF.

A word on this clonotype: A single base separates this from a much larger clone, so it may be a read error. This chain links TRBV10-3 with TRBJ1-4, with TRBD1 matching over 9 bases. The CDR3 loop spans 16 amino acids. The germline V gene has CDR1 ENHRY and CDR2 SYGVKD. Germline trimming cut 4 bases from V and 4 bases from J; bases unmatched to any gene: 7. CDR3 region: CAISGGQGSVNEKLFF. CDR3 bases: TGTGCCATCAGTGGGGGACAGGGAAGCGTTAATGAAAAACTGTTTTTT.